This T cell receptor beta chain was identified during a study of siplizumab effects on memory and regulatory T cells. Study outcomes and limitations: An assignable phenotype, naive or memory, was missing from roughly 76-95% of proliferating CD4+ or CD8+ clones. Solely a minor proportion of alloreactive clones could be assigned to unstimulated subsets. Siplizumab produced a significant drop in alloreactive sequences attributable to unstimulated CD4+ memory cells. Tregs proliferating in siplizumab cultures lacked confirmation of their suppressive function.

The assay was immunoSEQ multiplex PCR, and TCRdb's table has in-frame clones only and misses some. The data show approximately 28,000 clones, 84% seen once. Remarks on this clone: Its antigen is not identified.

V dropped 2 bases and J dropped 1; count of bases not matched to a gene: 1. This CDR3 spans 14 amino acids. Germline V CDR1 and CDR2: SGHDT, YYEEEE. Sequencing used memory CD4+ T cells sorted from blood. V gene TRBV5-6 combines with J gene TRBJ2-3; 7 bases are a match to TRBD2. The origin of this receptor is a human donor in good health. CDR3 DNA: TGTGCCAGCAGCTTCGGGAGGCGCACAGATACGCAGTATTTT. This codes for CASSFGRRTDTQYF.